This T cell receptor (beta chain) comes out of a study of beta chain features in type 1 diabetes. Study information: Healthy donors and patients showed comparable age, gender and cell yields. Across every sample, 107,917,701 sorted cells were examined in total.

In total, each donor contributed a single heparinised blood draw that averaged around 120 mL. This CDR3 has 16 residues. V was clipped by 3 bases and J by 1 base; unmatched bases: 4. The V gene's germline CDR1 is ENHRY and CDR2 SYGVKD. General study results and limits: Comparison showed that naive, central memory and Treg TCRB repertoires appeared more similar among patients than among healthy donors.

This clone was counted only a few times. Its antigen is unidentified. The isolated RNA, all of it, was reverse transcribed, so expressed TCRB transcripts were what got sequenced. The table came from immunoSEQ multiplex PCR; TCRdb's copy has only in-frame clones and leaves some out. The sample records nearly 350,000 clones, less than 10% being singletons. The source is a woman aged 18 to 35 in good health. Sequenced input: central memory CD4+ T cells from blood. The genes are TRBV10-3 and TRBJ2-7; 12 bases are a match to TRBD2. The CDR3 DNA sequence: TGTGCCATCAGTGAAGGACTAGCGGGGACGTCCTACGAGCAGTACTTC. This codes for CAISEGLAGTSYEQYF.